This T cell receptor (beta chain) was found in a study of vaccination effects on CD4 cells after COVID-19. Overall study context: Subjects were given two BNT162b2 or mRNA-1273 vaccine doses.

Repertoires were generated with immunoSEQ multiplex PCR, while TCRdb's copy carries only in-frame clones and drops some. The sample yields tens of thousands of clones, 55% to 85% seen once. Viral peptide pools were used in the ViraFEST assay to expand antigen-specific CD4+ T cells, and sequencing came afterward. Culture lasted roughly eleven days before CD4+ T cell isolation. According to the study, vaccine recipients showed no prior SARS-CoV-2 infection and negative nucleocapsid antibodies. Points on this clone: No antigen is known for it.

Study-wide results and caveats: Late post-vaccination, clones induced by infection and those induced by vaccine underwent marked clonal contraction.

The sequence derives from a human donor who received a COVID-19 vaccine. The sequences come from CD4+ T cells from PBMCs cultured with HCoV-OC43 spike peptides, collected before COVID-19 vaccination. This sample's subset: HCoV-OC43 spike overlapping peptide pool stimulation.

CDR3 residues: CASSGRQGGANQPQHF. As DNA, the CDR3 is TGTGCCAGCAGTGGCCGACAGGGGGGGGCGAATCAGCCCCAGCATTTT. The V gene is TRBV2, the J gene TRBJ1-5; 9 bases align to TRBD1. This CDR3 spans 16 amino acids. Germline CDR1 is SNHLY and CDR2 is FYNNEI. After removal of 4 bases from V and 4 bases from J, the junction contained 8 bases not matched to a gene.